The TCR beta chain described here comes from a study of T-cell reconstitution after alpha-beta-depleted transplantation in children. Unique molecular identifiers featured in how the TCRbeta library was prepared. One entry per CDR3 protein results from TCRdb running MiXCR on the PCR reads. The sample records approximately 130,000 distinct CDR3 sequences, 9.7% being singletons. Trimming cost V 6 bases and J 3 bases; bases outside gene matches: 6. The CDR3 loop spans 14 amino acids. From germline, CDR1 is SGHNT and CDR2 YYREEE (reference sequence). The chain couples TRBV5-4 to TRBJ2-3; 8 bases match TRBD1. This TCR was recovered from a girl under three years old who had a stem cell transplant for combined immunodeficiency, so the T cells may come from the graft donor. Sample: PBMCs, mostly from graft donor cells, taken 180 days after TCRalphabeta/CD19-depleted stem cell transplant. Here the CDR3 reads CASNQDRATDTQYF. The CDR3 DNA reads as TGTGCCAGCAACCAGGACAGGGCGACAGATACGCAGTATTTT.